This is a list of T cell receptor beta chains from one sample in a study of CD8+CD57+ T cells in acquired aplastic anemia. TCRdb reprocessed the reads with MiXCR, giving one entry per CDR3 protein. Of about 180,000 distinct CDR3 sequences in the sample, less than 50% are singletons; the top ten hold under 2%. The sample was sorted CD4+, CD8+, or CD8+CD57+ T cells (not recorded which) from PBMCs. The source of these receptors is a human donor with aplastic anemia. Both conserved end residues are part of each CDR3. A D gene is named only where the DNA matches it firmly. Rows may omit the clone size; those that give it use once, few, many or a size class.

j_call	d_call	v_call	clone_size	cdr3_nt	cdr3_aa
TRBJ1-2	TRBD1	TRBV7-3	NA	TGTGCTAGCAGCCAGGCGACAGGGGTTGGCTACACCTTC	CASSQATGVGYTF
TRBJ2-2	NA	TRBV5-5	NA	TGTGCCAGCACTCTCGGGATTAACACCGGGGAGCTGTTTTTT	CASTLGINTGELFF
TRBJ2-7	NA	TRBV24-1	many	TGTGCCACCAGTGATCCACAGAACGGGATCTACGAGCAGTACTTC	CATSDPQNGIYEQYF
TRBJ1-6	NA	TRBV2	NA	TGTGCCAGCAGGAGGCGTCTCTATAATTCACCCCTCCACTTT	CASRRRLYNSPLHF
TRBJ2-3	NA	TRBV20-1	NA	TGCAGTGCTAGAGATTTAACCAGGGCGGGGACAGATACGCAGTATTTT	CSARDLTRAGTDTQYF
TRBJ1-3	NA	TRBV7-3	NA	TGTGCCAGCAGCCTACATCCCGGACAGCGTGGAAACACCATATATTTT	CASSLHPGQRGNTIYF
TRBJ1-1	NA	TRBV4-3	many	TGCGCCAGCAGCCAAGTTGAACGGGGGGTAACTGAAGCTTTCTTT	CASSQVERGVTEAFF
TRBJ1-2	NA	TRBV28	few	TGTGCCAGCAGTGCTGACAGCGGCTATGGCTGCACCTTC	CASSADSGYGCTF
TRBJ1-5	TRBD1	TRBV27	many	TGTGCCAGCAGTTTAAACAGGGGAGGTCAGCCCCAGCATTTT	CASSLNRGGQPQHF
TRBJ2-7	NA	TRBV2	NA	TGTGCCAGCGCCCAGGCTAGGGGGAACTACGAGCAGTACTTC	CASAQARGNYEQYF
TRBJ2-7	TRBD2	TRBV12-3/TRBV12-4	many	TGTGCCAGCAGTTTACTAGCGGGAGCCTCCGAGCAGTACTTC	CASSLLAGASEQYF
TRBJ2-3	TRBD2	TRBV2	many	TGTGCCAGCAGTTACGACGGAGCGGGAGGGTTTTCAGATACGCAGTATTTT	CASSYDGAGGFSDTQYF
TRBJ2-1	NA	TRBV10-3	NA	TGTGCCACCATAAACCCCAAGTCTCCCAATGAGCAGTTCTTC	CATINPKSPNEQFF
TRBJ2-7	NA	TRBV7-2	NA	TGTGCCAGCAGCTTAGATGCAGATTACGAGCAGTACTTC	CASSLDADYEQYF
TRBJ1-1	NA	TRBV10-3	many	TGTGCCATCAGTAGAGATAACACTGAAGCTTTCTTT	CAISRDNTEAFF
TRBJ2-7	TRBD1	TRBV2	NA	TGTGCCAGCCGGTATAGGGGGCTGTTAAACGAGCAGTACTTC	CASRYRGLLNEQYF
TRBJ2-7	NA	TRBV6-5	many	TGTGCCAGCAGTTCACTCCCGTTCTACGAGCAGTACTTC	CASSSLPFYEQYF
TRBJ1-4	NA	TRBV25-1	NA	TGTGCCAGCAAAACAGAGTTTAGTGAAAAACTGTTTTTT	CASKTEFSEKLFF
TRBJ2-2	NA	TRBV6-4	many	TGTGCCAGCAGTGACTCTTGGGGGGCCGTTACCGGGGAGCTGTTTTTT	CASSDSWGAVTGELFF
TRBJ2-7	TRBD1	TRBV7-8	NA	TGTGCCAGCACTAGGGACAGTTACTCCTACGAGCAGTACTTC	CASTRDSYSYEQYF
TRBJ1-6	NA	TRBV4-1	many	TGCGCCAGCAGCCAGCCCAATAATTCACCCCTCCACTTT	CASSQPNNSPLHF
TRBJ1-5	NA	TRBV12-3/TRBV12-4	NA	TGTGCCAGCAGTTTATTGGACAGACTAAATCAGCCCCAGCATTTT	CASSLLDRLNQPQHF
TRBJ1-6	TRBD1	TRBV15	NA	TGTGCCACCAGCAGAGCCACAGGGGGGAATTCACCCCTCCACTTT	CATSRATGGNSPLHF
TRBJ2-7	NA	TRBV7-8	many	TGTGCCAGCAGCTTGGCCCAGAACTACGAGCAGTACTTC	CASSLAQNYEQYF
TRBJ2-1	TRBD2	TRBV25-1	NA	TGTGCCAGCAGTGATAGAGCGGGGGGCCCGAGCTCCTACAATGAGCAGTTCTTC	CASSDRAGGPSSYNEQFF
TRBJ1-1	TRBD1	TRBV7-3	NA	TGTGCCAGCAGCCAAAGACAGGGAATAGGCACTGAAGCTTTCTTT	CASSQRQGIGTEAFF
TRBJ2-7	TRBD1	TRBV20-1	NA	TGCAGTGCCCGGGTGACAGGGGGCTACTCCTACGAGCAGTACTTC	CSARVTGGYSYEQYF
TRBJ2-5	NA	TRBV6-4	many	TGTGCCAGCAGTGACGGTAGCCAGGGGACCCAGTACTTC	CASSDGSQGTQYF
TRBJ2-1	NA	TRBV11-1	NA	TGTGCCAGCAGCTTAGAGGGGAGCGTATACAATGAGCAGTTCTTC	CASSLEGSVYNEQFF
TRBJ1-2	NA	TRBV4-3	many	TGCGCCAGCAGCCAAGCCCGGCATGCTGGCTACACCTTC	CASSQARHAGYTF
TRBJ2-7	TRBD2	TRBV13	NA	TGTGCCAGCCTAAAGCTAGCGGGGGTAAGCTCCTACGAGCAGTACTTC	CASLKLAGVSSYEQYF
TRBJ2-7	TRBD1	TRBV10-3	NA	TGTGCCATCAGTGCGCGGGACAGGGGGCCTGACGAGCAGTACTTC	CAISARDRGPDEQYF
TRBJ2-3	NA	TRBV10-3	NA	TGTGCCATCAGTGAGTCGGGCAGGGTCACAGATACGCAGTATTTT	CAISESGRVTDTQYF
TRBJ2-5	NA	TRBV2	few	TGTGCCAGCACCACATCCAGGGTAGGGGAGACCCAGTACTTC	CASTTSRVGETQYF
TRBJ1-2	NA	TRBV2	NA	TGTGCCAGCAAGGATTCGTCCACCTATGGCTACACCTTC	CASKDSSTYGYTF
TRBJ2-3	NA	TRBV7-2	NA	TGTGCCAGCAGCTTAGGGTTCAGCACAGATACGCAGTATTTT	CASSLGFSTDTQYF
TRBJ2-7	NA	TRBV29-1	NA	TGCAGCTTAGGCTACGAGCAGTACTTC	CSLGYEQYF
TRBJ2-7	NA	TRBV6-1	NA	TGTGCCAGCAGCCGAACTAGCACCTCCTACGAGCAGTACTTC	CASSRTSTSYEQYF
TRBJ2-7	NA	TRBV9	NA	TGTGCCAGCAGCGTAGGTGTAGGGGGAACCTACGAGCAGTACTTC	CASSVGVGGTYEQYF
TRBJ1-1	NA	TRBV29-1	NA	TGCAGCGTTGTGACGTTGGGCACTGAAGCTTTCTTT	CSVVTLGTEAFF
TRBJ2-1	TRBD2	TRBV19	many	TGTGCCAGTAGTACCCTAGCGGGGGGGAAGTACAATGAGCAGTTCTTC	CASSTLAGGKYNEQFF
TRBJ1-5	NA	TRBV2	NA	TGTGCCAGCAGCGTACAGAGGAAGCAGCCCCAGCATTTT	CASSVQRKQPQHF
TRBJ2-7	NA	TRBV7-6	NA	TGTGCCAGCAGCTTGGGCGTAAGCCAATCCTACGAGCAGTACTTC	CASSLGVSQSYEQYF
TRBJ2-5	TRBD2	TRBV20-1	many	TGCAGTGCTAGAGGGCTACTAGCGAAAGAGACCCAGTACTTC	CSARGLLAKETQYF
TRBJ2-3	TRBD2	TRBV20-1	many	TGCAGTGTTGACCTCCTAGCGGGGGGGCTGCCAGATACGCAGTATTTT	CSVDLLAGGLPDTQYF